This T cell receptor beta chain was recorded in a study of T cells in Graves' hyperthyroidism and ophthalmopathy. Amplified regions were TCR beta CDR3 sequences from RNA transcripts. The HTBI primer set served for first-round RT-PCR of the TCR CDR3. TCRdb analysed the multiplex PCR reads with MiXCR anew, one entry per CDR3 protein. The table lists 490,000 or so distinct CDR3 sequences, around a fifth of them singletons. This clonotype was obtained from a woman in her 70s with Graves' ophthalmopathy. The sample consisted of blood.

CDR3 coding DNA: TGCAGTGCGAGGACAGGGGGCGGTGGCTACACCTTC. As protein: CSARTGGGGYTF. The chain employs TRBV20-1 and TRBJ1-2; TRBD1 matches 11 bases. The CDR3 sequence is 12 residues long. Per the germline V gene, CDR1 is DFQATT and CDR2 is SNEGSKA (reference sequence). The V and J ends lost 6 bases and 7 bases, in that order; junction bases with no gene match: 4.